In its sample, the clone carrying this TCR beta chain was seen a few times. Its antigen is not known. Using unique molecular identifiers, the investigators prepared the TCRbeta library. TCRdb called the PCR reads again in MiXCR, with one record for every CDR3 protein. The sample consists of more than 500,000 distinct CDR3 sequences, approximately 10% of them appearing once. These data are taken from a study of T-cell reconstitution after alpha-beta-depleted transplantation in children. Points from the study as a whole: Approximately two months post-transplant, alpha-beta T cells reportedly originated from several hundred expanded graft clones. Some patients owed their high day-60 TCRbeta diversity to surviving recipient T cells and thymic progenitors. Most T-cell counts and diversity one year after the transplant came from T cells that were newly produced.

CDR3 length: 14 residues. In germline, CDR1 is MNHEY, CDR2 SMNVEV (reference sequence). V lost 8 bases, J lost 2 bases, and 13 bases lay in between. This receptor was identified in a female patient aged 2-10 years who had a stem cell transplant for aplastic anemia, so the T cells may come from the graft donor. The chain joins TRBV27 to TRBJ1-5, with D uncertain. The source material was PBMCs, mostly from graft donor cells, sampled 180 days after TCRalphabeta/CD19-depleted stem cell transplant. As DNA, the CDR3 is TGTGCCAGCGGGATAATAAGCGGCAATCAGCCCCAGCATTTT. Residues: CASGIISGNQPQHF.